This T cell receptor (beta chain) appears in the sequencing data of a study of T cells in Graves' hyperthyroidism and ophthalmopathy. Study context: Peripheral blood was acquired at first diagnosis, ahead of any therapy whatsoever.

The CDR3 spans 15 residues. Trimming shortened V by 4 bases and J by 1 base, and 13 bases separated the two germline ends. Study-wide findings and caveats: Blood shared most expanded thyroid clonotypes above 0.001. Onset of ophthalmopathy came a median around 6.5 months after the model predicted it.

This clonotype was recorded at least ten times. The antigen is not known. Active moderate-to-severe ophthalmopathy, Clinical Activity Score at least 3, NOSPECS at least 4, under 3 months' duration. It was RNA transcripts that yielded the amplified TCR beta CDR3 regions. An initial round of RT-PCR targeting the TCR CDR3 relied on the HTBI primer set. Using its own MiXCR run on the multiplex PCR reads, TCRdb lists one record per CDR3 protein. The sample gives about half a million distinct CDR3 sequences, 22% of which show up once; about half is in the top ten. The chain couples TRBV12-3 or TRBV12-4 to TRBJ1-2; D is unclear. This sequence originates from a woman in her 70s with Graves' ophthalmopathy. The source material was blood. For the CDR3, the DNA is TGTGCCAGCAGTTGGATGGGCCACATTAACTATGGCTACACCTTC. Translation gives CASSWMGHINYGYTF.